The 18 T cell receptor beta chains below come from one sample, sequenced in a study of CD8+ T cells in alopecia areata. Investigators isolated RNA and reverse transcribed it into cDNA to act as the sequencing template. This table comes from immunoSEQ multiplex PCR, and its TCRdb copy is limited to in-frame clones, with some not included. This table holds some 130,000 clones, 49% found once. Specimen: CD8+ T cells sorted from blood, collected at week 0. The receptors come from a human donor with alopecia areata.

This clone was seen more than once but under ten times. The rearrangement joins TRBV27 to TRBJ1-6; a weak D match, TRBD1 (5 bases). There are 13 residues in the CDR3. CDR1 MNHEY and CDR2 SMNVEV come from the germline V gene (reference sequence). The germline V and J ends were trimmed by 6 bases and 7 bases, with 10 bases remaining between them. The CDR3 protein is CASSGGGNSPLHF. CDR3 DNA: TGTGCCAGCAGCGGCGGGGGAAATTCACCCCTCCACTTT.

Only one count was recorded for this clone. The chain recombines TRBV5-6 with TRBJ2-3; D is ambiguous. The germline CDR1 and CDR2 sequences are SGHDT and YYEEEE. This CDR3 region has 14 residues. V dropped 0 bases and J dropped 8 bases, with 13 bases sitting between them. CDR3 DNA: TGTGCCAGCAGCTTGGGGCTGTCTAAGATTACGCAGTATTTT. Encoded protein: CASSLGLSKITQYF.

The chain is built from TRBV15 and TRBJ2-5; no clear D. Germline assignment: CDR1 LNHNV and CDR2 YYDKDF (reference sequence). The CDR3 totals 13 residues. The V end lost 4 bases, the J end lost 1 base, and 7 bases lay between the germline ends. As DNA, the CDR3 is TGTGCCACCAGCACCAGAAGCCAAGAGACCCAGTACTTC. Amino acid sequence: CATSTRSQETQYF.

The chain uses TRBV13 and TRBJ2-5; 7 bases align to TRBD2. Germline V lookup: CDR1 PRHDT, CDR2 FYEKMQ (reference sequence). Trimming at V came to 5 bases and at J to 4 bases, leaving 7 bases not matched to a gene. This CDR3 spans 14 amino acids. The CDR3 is CASSQREVGETQYF. The CDR3 region has the DNA TGTGCCAGCAGCCAACGGGAGGTTGGAGAGACCCAGTACTTC.

The CDR3 DNA sequence: TGTGCCAGCAGCCCAGGGGGACTAGCGGGGACCAAAAACATTCAGTACTTC. Translating it yields CASSPGGLAGTKNIQYF. The chain links TRBV7-9 to TRBJ2-4; 13 nucleotides align to TRBD2. CDR1 SEHNR and CDR2 FQNEAQ come from the germline V gene (reference sequence). J gave up 2 bases and V 5 bases, and 6 bases lay outside the gene matches. The CDR3 is made up of 17 amino acids. Filled out from reference TRBV7-9 and TRBJ2-4, the complete variable domain reads DTGVSQNPRHKITKRGQNVTFRCDPISEHNRLYWYRQTLGQGPEFLTYFQNEAQLEKSRLLSDRFSAERPKGSFSTLEIQRTEQGDSAMYLCASSPGGLAGTKNIQYFGAGTRLSVL.

As regards this clone: Other DNA sequences within the sample encode an identical CDR3. The gene calls are TRBV11-2 and TRBJ2-5; D is possibly TRBD1 or TRBD2 (5 bases each). Germline V gene lookup returns CDR1 SGHAT and CDR2 FQNNGV. Trimming took off 5 bases at V and 5 bases at J, with 9 bases between the two ends. CDR3 length: 12 amino acids. The CDR3 nucleotides read TGTGCCAGCAGCCCAGGGACGGAGACCCAGTACTTC. It is translated as CASSPGTETQYF.

The chain employs TRBV27 and TRBJ2-7; TRBD1 aligns across 8 bases. V dropped 6 bases and J dropped 7; count of bases not matched to a gene: 14. CDR1 is MNHEY and CDR2 is SMNVEV in the germline V gene (reference sequence). CDR3 length: 15 amino acids. CDR3: CASSPRTGPFREQYF. CDR3 in DNA: TGTGCCAGCAGCCCGCGGACAGGGCCTTTTAGAGAGCAGTACTTC.

The count of this clone is one. The genes are TRBV5-6 and TRBJ2-2; D call uncertain. V was pared by 1 base and J by 6 bases, with 4 bases between. The CDR3 totals 12 residues. The germline V gene encodes CDR1 SGHDT and CDR2 YYEEEE. The CDR3 sequence is CASSLSPGELFF. The CDR3 DNA reads TGTGCCAGCAGCTTGTCCCCCGGGGAGCTGTTTTTT.

This clone was observed a few times. The gene calls are TRBV18 and TRBJ1-5; D ambiguous. Trimming took off 2 bases at V and 6 bases at J, with 8 bases between the two ends. Germline V CDR1 and CDR2: KGHSH, LQKENI. The CDR3 sequence is 13 residues long. Here the CDR3 DNA reads TGTGCCAGCTCACCAATGGTGACTCAGCCCCAGCATTTT. As protein: CASSPMVTQPQHF.

The V call is TRBV13, the J call TRBJ2-7; TRBD1 agrees at 11 bases. Germline CDR1 and CDR2: PRHDT and FYEKMQ (reference sequence). V gave up 8 bases and J gave up 5 bases; unmatched junction bases: 2. CDR3 size: 12 residues. CDR3 sequence: CASGTGGDEQYF. DNA of the CDR3: TGTGCCAGCGGGACAGGGGGAGACGAGCAGTACTTC.

For this clone: One end of the junction does not line up with germline, which may come from a read error. V gene TRBV27 combines with J gene TRBJ2-7; TRBD2 matches 8 bases. Germline V CDR1 and CDR2: MNHEY, SMNVEV (reference sequence). The CDR3 consists of 14 residues. As DNA, the CDR3 is TGTGCCAGCAGTCCGGGACTAGGCTCCCACGAGCAGTACTTC. This translates into CASSPGLGSHEQYF.

This clone was detected a few times. The chain employs TRBV30 and TRBJ1-4, with unresolved D. From germline, CDR1 is GTSNPN and CDR2 SVGIG (reference sequence). CDR3 size: 15 residues. Trimming removed 1 base from V and 4 bases from J, with 13 bases in between. DNA for the CDR3: TGTGCCTGGAGTGCCCCGGAGGCGGTTAATGAAAAACTGTTTTTT. Translation: CAWSAPEAVNEKLFF.

This clone has just a few counts. This sequence joins TRBV5-4 and TRBJ1-6; D gene unclear. V lost 0 bases, J lost 8 bases, and 12 bases lay in between. The CDR3 length is 15 residues. CDR1 SGHNT and CDR2 YYREEE come from the germline V gene (reference sequence). Written as DNA, the CDR3 is TGTGCCAGCAGCTTGGATCACCCCGTTGATTCACCCCTCCACTTT. Amino acid sequence: CASSLDHPVDSPLHF.

The chain combines TRBV13 with TRBJ1-4; the D is unclear. Between the trimmed V and J ends, which lost 4 bases and 2 bases, there was a span of 14 bases. Germline-derived CDR1 and CDR2 are PRHDT and FYEKMQ (reference sequence). The CDR3 is 16 amino acids. The CDR3 region is CASSSTGRATNEKLFF. In DNA form, the CDR3 reads TGTGCCAGCAGCTCCACCGGGAGAGCCACTAATGAAAAACTGTTTTTT.

A few counts support this clone. The chain combines TRBV30 with TRBJ2-7; D remains ambiguous. The V end lost 3 bases, the J end lost 4 bases, and 10 bases lay between the germline ends. The CDR3 has 12 residues. CDR1 and CDR2 (germline): GTSNPN, SVGIG (reference sequence). The CDR3 loop is CAWSDPRYEQYF. In nucleotides, the CDR3 is TGTGCCTGGAGCGACCCTCGTTACGAGCAGTACTTC.

The chain uses TRBV7-9 and TRBJ1-2; the match to TRBD1 covers 8 bases. From germline, CDR1 is SEHNR and CDR2 FQNEAQ (reference sequence). The CDR3 spans 13 residues. Losses at the gene ends were 4 bases for V and 7 bases for J; bases not matched to a gene: 5. CDR3 sequence reads: CASSSGGVSGYTF. The CDR3 nucleotides read TGTGCCAGCAGCTCAGGGGGCGTCTCTGGCTACACCTTC.

Only one count was recorded for this clone. The J gene is TRBJ2-3, the V gene TRBV5-1; 10 bases fit TRBD2. The length of the CDR3 is 16 residues. V dropped 0 bases and J dropped 4; count of bases not matched to a gene: 5. The germline CDR1 and CDR2 sequences are SGHRS and YFSETQ. The CDR3 is CASSLASGGAADTQYF. The CDR3 DNA is TGCGCCAGCAGCTTGGCCAGCGGGGGGGCTGCAGATACGCAGTATTTT.

The rearrangement uses TRBV7-9 and TRBJ2-5, with 9 positions matching TRBD1. The germline gives CDR1 SEHNR, CDR2 FQNEAQ (reference sequence). The CDR3 extends over 16 amino acids. The junction had 10 bases not matched to a gene; V was cut back by 3 bases and J by 5 bases. The CDR3 reads CASSLDGQGSRETQYF. CDR3 in DNA: TGTGCCAGCAGCTTGGACGGACAGGGGAGTAGGGAGACCCAGTACTTC.